This T cell receptor beta chain was recorded in a study of regulatory T cells in long-lasting Graves disease. The authors built TCR beta libraries using iRepertoire HTBI primers and Arm-PCR of CDR3 regions. Via MiXCR, TCRdb re-called the multiplex PCR reads, giving one row per CDR3 protein. The sample consists of 550,000 to 700,000 distinct CDR3 sequences, around 15% of them appearing once. Germline loops: CDR1 GTSNPN, CDR2 SVGIG (reference sequence). The CDR3 contains 13 residues. Time point described: newly diagnosed GD, antithyroid drugs for less than 3 months. Isolated PBMC RNA provided the starting material for the TCR library. Enrollment of patients was through an endocrinology department in Xi'an, China. Turning to this clonotype: The junction departs from germline at one end; a sequencing error may be responsible.

The sample was also linked to a second study, of T cells in Graves' hyperthyroidism and ophthalmopathy.

The TCR sequence derives from a man younger than 35 with Graves disease. The chain is built from TRBV30 and TRBJ2-2; D tentatively reads TRBD1 or TRBD2 (6 bases each). The sequences come from peripheral blood mononuclear cells (PBMCs), collected at new diagnosis, from a patient treated with antithyroid drugs. The DNA of the CDR3 is TGCGCCGATGGGGGCGGGAACGACGGGGAGCTGTTTTTT. It is translated as CADGGGNDGELFF.